Following are 25 T cell receptor beta chains from one sample sequenced in a study of blood T cell repertoires in COVID-19. Profiling relied on immunoSEQ multiplex PCR, and the TCRdb table lists in-frame clones only, not all of them. The sample consists of roughly 120,000 clones, more than 65% of them appearing once. Sequencing used peripheral blood. The receptors derive from a woman of 80 years or more with active or convalescent COVID-19.

This clone was picked up one time. The V and J genes are TRBV27 and TRBJ1-2; D unclear. V gave up 6 bases and J gave up 5 bases, with 13 bases separating them. Germline V gene data show CDR1 as MNHEY and CDR2 as SMNVEV (reference sequence). The CDR3 loop spans 13 amino acids. The CDR3 protein is CASRVGSGYGYTF. The CDR3 DNA reads as TGTGCCAGCAGGGTAGGCTCGGGTTATGGCTACACCTTC.

This chain connects TRBV7-3 to TRBJ2-1; 8 bases fit TRBD2. Trimming removed 2 bases from V and 8 bases from J; junction bases left unmatched: 8. The CDR3 totals 15 residues. Looked up from germline, CDR1 is SGHTA and CDR2 is FQGTGA. The CDR3 reads CASSLFPGRGHEQFF. The CDR3 DNA reads as TGTGCCAGCAGCTTATTCCCCGGGAGGGGTCATGAGCAGTTCTTC. The variable domain in full, with the rest retrieved from reference TRBV7-3 and TRBJ2-1, is GAGVSQTPSNKVTEKGKYVELRCDPISGHTALYWYRQSLGQGPEFLIYFQGTGAADDSGLPNDRFFAVRPEGSVSTLKIQRTERGDSAVYLCASSLFPGRGHEQFFGPGTRLTVL.

The J gene is TRBJ2-7, the V gene TRBV18; 8 positions match TRBD1. Looked up from germline, CDR1 is KGHSH and CDR2 is LQKENI. The ends lost 3 bases at V and 3 bases at J; junction bases unmatched: 4. CDR3 size: 14 residues. This chain's CDR3 is CASSPKTGDYEQYF. DNA of the CDR3: TGTGCCAGCTCACCGAAGACAGGGGACTACGAGCAGTACTTC.

V usage is TRBV5-1 and J usage is TRBJ2-2; 7 bases agree with TRBD2. Germline V gene data show CDR1 as SGHRS and CDR2 as YFSETQ. The CDR3 has 15 amino acids. The V segment lost 0 bases and the J segment 5 bases; nucleotides outside the gene matches: 4. The CDR3 sequence: CASSLEGGRTGELFF. DNA for the CDR3: TGCGCCAGCAGCTTGGAGGGAGGGCGAACCGGGGAGCTGTTTTTT. The variable domain in full, completed from reference TRBV5-1 and TRBJ2-2, reads KAGVTQTPRYLIKTRGQQVTLSCSPISGHRSVSWYQQTPGQGLQFLFEYFSETQRNKGNFPGRFSGRQFSNSRSEMNVSTLELGDSALYLCASSLEGGRTGELFFGEGSRLTVL.

The chain joins TRBV2 to TRBJ2-1; TRBD2 matches 8 bases. The V segment lost 6 bases and the J segment 4 bases; nucleotides outside the gene matches: 8. CDR3 size: 15 residues. Germline V gene lookup returns CDR1 SNHLY and CDR2 FYNNEI. The CDR3 spells CASRERGNPYNEQFF. The CDR3 nucleotides are TGTGCCAGCAGGGAGCGGGGGAACCCGTACAATGAGCAGTTCTTC.

The CDR3 coding sequence is TGTGCCAGTAGTACAAGATCACTAGGAAGCACAGATACGCAGTATTTT. Translated, it gives CASSTRSLGSTDTQYF. This rearrangement joins TRBV19 to TRBJ2-3; D may be TRBD2 (5 bases). The CDR3 runs 16 residues. Looked up from germline, CDR1 is LNHDA and CDR2 is SQIVND (reference sequence). V shed 4 bases and J shed 0 bases, with 14 bases lying between them.

V usage is TRBV5-1 and J usage is TRBJ1-4; the match to TRBD1 covers 9 bases. The CDR3 is 14 residues long. V shed 4 bases and J 5 bases; nucleotides not matched to a gene: 3. Germline V gene data show CDR1 as SGHRS and CDR2 as YFSETQ. The CDR3 reads CASSTQGANEKLFF. The DNA for the CDR3 is TGCGCCAGCAGCACACAGGGGGCAAATGAAAAACTGTTTTTT.

V and J are TRBV27 and TRBJ1-4; 8 bases align to TRBD1. CDR3 length: 15 residues. After removal of 6 bases from V and 2 bases from J, the junction contained 5 bases not matched to a gene. The germline CDR1 and CDR2 sequences are MNHEY and SMNVEV (reference sequence). CDR3: CASRPQGATNEKLFF. As DNA, the CDR3 is TGTGCCAGCAGGCCTCAGGGGGCGACTAATGAAAAACTGTTTTTT.

The V gene is TRBV5-4, the J gene TRBJ1-1; D is ambiguous. The CDR3 covers 14 residues. The germline gives CDR1 SGHNT, CDR2 YYREEE (reference sequence). Trimming removed 5 bases at V and 1 base at J, with 12 bases between. The CDR3 region has the DNA TGTGCCAGCAGTATGGTGAGGAAGAACACTGAAGCTTTCTTT. Translating it yields CASSMVRKNTEAFF.

The chain carries TRBV5-1 and TRBJ2-2, with unresolved D. The CDR3 spans 15 residues. The V gene lost 2 bases and the J gene lost 1 base, with 9 bases spanning the gap. Germline CDR1 SGHRS, CDR2 YFSETQ. CDR3 residues: CASSFNSRNTGELFF. The CDR3 bases are TGCGCCAGCAGCTTTAATTCCCGGAACACCGGGGAGCTGTTTTTT.

The rearrangement links TRBV30 to TRBJ1-6; TRBD1 aligns across 7 bases. The V and J ends lost 1 base and 5 bases, in that order; junction bases with no gene match: 8. Germline assignment: CDR1 GTSNPN and CDR2 SVGIG (reference sequence). The CDR3 covers 16 residues. The CDR3: CAWSDNRGIDNSPLHF. CDR3 bases: TGTGCCTGGAGTGATAACAGGGGCATAGATAATTCACCCCTCCACTTT.

This chain uses TRBV9 with TRBJ2-7; 7 bases are shared with TRBD2. Per germline, CDR1 SGDLS and CDR2 YYNGEE. This CDR3 has 20 residues. J lost 0 bases, V lost 2 bases, and 20 bases had no gene match. The DNA for the CDR3 is TGTGCCAGCAGCGTGCTCCTAACTAGCGCAACTTCCTTAAGCTCCTACGAGCAGTACTTC. Translating it yields CASSVLLTSATSLSSYEQYF.

The V and J genes are TRBV19 and TRBJ2-5; tentative D call: TRBD1 (6 bases). The ends were cut back, 4 bases at V and 5 bases at J, with 20 bases in the middle. This CDR3 is 16 amino acids long. Looked up from germline, CDR1 is LNHDA and CDR2 is SQIVND (reference sequence). The CDR3: CASSNVADSLGETQYF. In DNA form, the CDR3 reads TGTGCCAGTAGTAATGTGGCGGACAGCCTAGGGGAGACCCAGTACTTC.

V is TRBV9 and J is TRBJ2-3, with 14 bases fitting TRBD2. Trimming cost V 0 bases and J 1 base; bases outside gene matches: 4. Germline CDR1 and CDR2: SGDLS and YYNGEE. The CDR3 loop spans 18 amino acids. The CDR3 nucleotides read TGTGCCAGCAGCGTAGGGGGACTAGCGGGAGTGGGCACAGATACGCAGTATTTT. Translating it yields CASSVGGLAGVGTDTQYF.

The chain is built from TRBV7-6 and TRBJ2-3, with 12 bases lining up with TRBD2. CDR1 and CDR2 from the germline V gene are SGHVS and FNYEAQ. This CDR3 is built from 16 residues. V shed 5 bases, J shed 2 bases, and the junction held 5 bases outside the gene matches. The DNA of the CDR3 is TGTGCCAGCAGCCGACTAGCGGGAGCGACCACAGATACGCAGTATTTT. The encoded protein is CASSRLAGATTDTQYF.

In this sample, this clone turned up a few times. The chain employs TRBV3-1 (or the pseudogene TRBV3-2) and TRBJ2-7; D may be TRBD1 (5 bases). Germline lookup yields CDR1 LGHDT and CDR2 YNNKEL (reference sequence). The CDR3 totals 15 residues. The V and J ends lost 1 base and 0 bases respectively, with 10 bases between them. The CDR3 is CASSQGGRDSYEQYF. In nucleotides, the CDR3 is TGTGCCAGCAGCCAAGGAGGCAGGGACTCCTACGAGCAGTACTTC.

The chain is built from TRBV5-4 and TRBJ1-6; 7 bases agree with TRBD1. Germline V gives CDR1 SGHNT, CDR2 YYREEE (reference sequence). V trimming: 4 bases; J trimming: 0 bases; junction bases outside the gene matches: 7. The CDR3 sequence is 17 residues long. CDR3 in DNA: TGTGCCAGCAGCGTGCGACAGGGAAGCTCCTATAATTCACCCCTCCACTTT. Protein sequence: CASSVRQGSSYNSPLHF.

V and J are TRBV7-9 and TRBJ1-6; 11 positions agree with TRBD1. V was pared by 4 bases and J by 10 bases, with 9 bases of the junction left unmatched. CDR1 is SEHNR and CDR2 is FQNEAQ in the germline V gene (reference sequence). The CDR3 is 16 amino acids. In DNA form, the CDR3 reads TGTGCCAGCAGCTACCCGGGACAGGGGGTCGGGTCACCCCTCCACTTT. Protein product: CASSYPGQGVGSPLHF.

This clone was seen repeatedly, ten times or more. The chain has TRBV6-6 and TRBJ1-6, with 7 bases fitting TRBD1. The CDR3 has 15 residues. Trimming cost V 5 bases and J 4 bases; bases outside gene matches: 5. Germline lookup yields CDR1 MNHNY and CDR2 SVGAGI (reference sequence). The DNA of the CDR3 is TGTGCCAGCAGTGGGGACAGCGCTTATAATTCACCCCTCCACTTT. The encoded protein is CASSGDSAYNSPLHF.

This chain uses TRBV28 with TRBJ1-2; TRBD1 might be the D (6 bases). CDR1 and CDR2 from the germline V gene are MDHEN and SYDVKM. The CDR3 has 12 amino acids. Trimming left V 11 bases short and J 2 bases short, with 12 bases between. CDR3 sequence: CAGGAINYGYTF. The CDR3, as DNA: TGTGCCGGGGGGGCGATCAACTATGGCTACACCTTC.

V is TRBV7-3 and J is TRBJ2-7; TRBD2 matches at 14 bases. Germline V gene sequence: CDR1 SGHTA, CDR2 FQGTGA. The CDR3 runs to 14 residues. The trim removed 5 bases at V and 6 bases at J, leaving 3 bases unmatched. The chain's CDR3 is CASSAGLAGAEQYF. CDR3 sequence (DNA): TGTGCCAGCAGCGCGGGACTAGCGGGAGCCGAGCAGTACTTC. The variable domain in full, with the rest retrieved from reference TRBV7-3 and TRBJ2-7, is GAGVSQTPSNKVTEKGKYVELRCDPISGHTALYWYRQSLGQGPEFLIYFQGTGAADDSGLPNDRFFAVRPEGSVSTLKIQRTERGDSAVYLCASSAGLAGAEQYFGPGTRLTVT.

This clone was counted only a few times. The chain recombines TRBV2 with TRBJ2-2; 9 bases align to TRBD2. Per the germline V gene, CDR1 is SNHLY and CDR2 is FYNNEI. This CDR3 is built from 15 residues. Germline trimming cut 6 bases from V and 8 bases from J; bases unmatched to any gene: 10. The CDR3 nucleotides are TGTGCCAGCAGAGACCCGAGGACTAGCGTAGGGGAGCTGTTTTTT. Translated: CASRDPRTSVGELFF.

The chain carries TRBV6-2 or TRBV6-3 and TRBJ2-2, with 13 positions matching TRBD2. The germline V gene encodes CDR1 MNHEY and CDR2 SVGEGT. The junction had 14 bases not matched to a gene; V was cut back by 4 bases and J by 3 bases. CDR3 length: 20 amino acids. CDR3 nucleotide sequence: TGTGCCAGCAGTTCTCTCCTAACTAGCGGGAGGGCCCTCGACACCGGGGAGCTGTTTTTT. Translating gives CASSSLLTSGRALDTGELFF.

This clone was seen more than once but under ten times. The chain uses TRBV6-5 and TRBJ2-2; 7 bases map to TRBD2. Germline CDR1 and CDR2: MNHEY and SVGAGI. This CDR3 region has 15 residues. V gave up 6 bases and J gave up 2 bases; unmatched junction bases: 6. CDR3 DNA: TGTGCCAGCAGAAGACTAGCAGATAACACCGGGGAGCTGTTTTTT. Protein: CASRRLADNTGELFF.

The sample holds a few counts of this clone. The chain couples TRBV7-6 to TRBJ2-5; a possible D gene is TRBD2 (5 bases). CDR1 is SGHVS, CDR2 FNYEAQ, per germline. V was trimmed by 1 base and J by 5 bases, leaving 14 bases between them. The CDR3 extends over 15 amino acids. The CDR3: CASSLVQARRETQYF. DNA for the CDR3: TGTGCCAGCAGCTTAGTCCAGGCGAGGAGGGAGACCCAGTACTTC.